This T cell receptor (beta chain) was captured in a study of response to subunit inactivated influenza vaccine. Study conclusions and caveats: The authors suggested that few new T cells are recruited per seasonal influenza vaccination.

Germline V lookup: CDR1 SQVTM, CDR2 ANQGSEA. V was clipped by 6 bases and J by 0 bases, with 12 bases between them. The CDR3 has 14 residues. TCRdb re-derived calls from the RT-PCR reads in MiXCR, one entry per CDR3 protein. The sample includes about 610,000 distinct CDR3 sequences, about 14% of them seen just once. On this clonotype: Its antigen is currently unknown.

The V call is TRBV29-1, the J call TRBJ2-1; possible D gene TRBD2, 6 bases. The clonotype comes from a man aged 45-65 years who received an inactivated influenza vaccine. Sequenced material: PBMCs from blood, taken roughly 13 days after vaccination. CDR3 coding DNA: TGCAGCGTGCGGGACTGGGGCTCCTACAATGAGCAGTTCTTC. It is translated as CSVRDWGSYNEQFF.